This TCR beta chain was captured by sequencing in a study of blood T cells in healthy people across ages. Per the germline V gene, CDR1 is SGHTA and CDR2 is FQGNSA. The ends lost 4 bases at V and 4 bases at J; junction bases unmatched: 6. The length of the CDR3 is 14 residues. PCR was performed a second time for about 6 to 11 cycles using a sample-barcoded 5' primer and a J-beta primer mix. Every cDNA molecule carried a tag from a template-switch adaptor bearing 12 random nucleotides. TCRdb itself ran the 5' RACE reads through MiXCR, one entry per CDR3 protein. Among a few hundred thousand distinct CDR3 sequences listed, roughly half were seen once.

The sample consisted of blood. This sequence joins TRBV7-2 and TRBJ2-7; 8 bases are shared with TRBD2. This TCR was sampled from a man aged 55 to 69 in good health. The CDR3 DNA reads TGTGCCAGCAGCTCTTCTAGCGGGTTATACGAGCAGTACTTC. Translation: CASSSSSGLYEQYF.